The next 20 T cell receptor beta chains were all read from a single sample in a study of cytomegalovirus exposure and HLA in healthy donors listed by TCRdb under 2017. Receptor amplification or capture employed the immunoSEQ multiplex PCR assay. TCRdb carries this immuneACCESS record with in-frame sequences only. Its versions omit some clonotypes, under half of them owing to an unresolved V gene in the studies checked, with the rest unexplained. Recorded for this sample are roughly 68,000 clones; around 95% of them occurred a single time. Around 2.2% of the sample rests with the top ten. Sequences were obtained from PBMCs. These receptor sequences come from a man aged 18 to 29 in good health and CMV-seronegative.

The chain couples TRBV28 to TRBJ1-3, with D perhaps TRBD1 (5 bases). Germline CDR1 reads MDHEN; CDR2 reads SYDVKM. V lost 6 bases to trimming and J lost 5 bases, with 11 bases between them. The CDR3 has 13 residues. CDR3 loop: CASRTGGRNTIYF. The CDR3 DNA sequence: TGTGCCAGCAGGACCGGGGGTCGAAACACCATATATTTT.

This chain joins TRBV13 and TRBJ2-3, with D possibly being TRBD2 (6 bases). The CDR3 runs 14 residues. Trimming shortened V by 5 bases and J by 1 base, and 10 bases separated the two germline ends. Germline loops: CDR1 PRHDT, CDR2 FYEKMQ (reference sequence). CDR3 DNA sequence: TGTGCCAGCAGCGAGGGAGGTGGCACAGATACGCAGTATTTT. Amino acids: CASSEGGGTDTQYF.

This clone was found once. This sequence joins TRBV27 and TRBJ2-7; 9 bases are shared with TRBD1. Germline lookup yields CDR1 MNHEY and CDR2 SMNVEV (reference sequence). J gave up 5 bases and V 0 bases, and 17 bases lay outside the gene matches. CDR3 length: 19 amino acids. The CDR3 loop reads CASSLSHNRGRDRAHEQYF. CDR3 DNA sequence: TGTGCCAGCAGTTTATCCCATAATCGGGGTCGGGACAGGGCCCACGAGCAGTACTTC.

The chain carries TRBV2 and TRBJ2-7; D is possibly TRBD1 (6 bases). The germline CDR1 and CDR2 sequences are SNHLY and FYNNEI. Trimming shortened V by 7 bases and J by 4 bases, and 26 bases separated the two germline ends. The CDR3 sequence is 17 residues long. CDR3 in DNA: TGTGCCAGCACCGGGTCCCGCAACCGGGACAAGGGATACGAGCAGTACTTC. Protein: CASTGSRNRDKGYEQYF.

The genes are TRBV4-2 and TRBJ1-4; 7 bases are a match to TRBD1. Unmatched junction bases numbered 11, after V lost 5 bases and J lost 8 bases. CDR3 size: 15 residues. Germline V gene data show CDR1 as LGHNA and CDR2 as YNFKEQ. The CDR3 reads CASSKTRDRSEKLFF. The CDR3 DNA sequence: TGTGCCAGCAGCAAGACCCGGGACAGATCGGAAAAACTGTTTTTT.

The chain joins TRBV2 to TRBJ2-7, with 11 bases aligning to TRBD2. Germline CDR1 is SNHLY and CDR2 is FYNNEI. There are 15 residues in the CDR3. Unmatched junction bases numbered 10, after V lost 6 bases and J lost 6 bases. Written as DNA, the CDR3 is TGTGCCAGCAGACCTAGCGGGAGGAGTTCTGCCGAGCAGTACTTC. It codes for CASRPSGRSSAEQYF.

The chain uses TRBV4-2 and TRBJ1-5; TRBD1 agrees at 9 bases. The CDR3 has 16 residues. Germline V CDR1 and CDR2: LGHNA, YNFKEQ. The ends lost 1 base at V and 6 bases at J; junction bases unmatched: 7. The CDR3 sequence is CASSQGTGEAIQPQHF. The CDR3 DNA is TGTGCCAGCAGCCAAGGGACAGGGGAAGCAATTCAGCCCCAGCATTTT.

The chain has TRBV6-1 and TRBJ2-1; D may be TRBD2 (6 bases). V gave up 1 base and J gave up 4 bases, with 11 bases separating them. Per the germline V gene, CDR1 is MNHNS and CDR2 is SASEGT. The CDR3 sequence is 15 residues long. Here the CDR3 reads CASSEGLARYNEQFF. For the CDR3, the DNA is TGTGCCAGCAGTGAAGGGCTAGCGCGTTACAATGAGCAGTTCTTC.

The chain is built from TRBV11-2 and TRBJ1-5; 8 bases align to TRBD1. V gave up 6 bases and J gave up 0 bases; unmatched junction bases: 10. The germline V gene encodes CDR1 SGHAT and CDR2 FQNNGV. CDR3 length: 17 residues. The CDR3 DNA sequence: TGTGCCAGCAGTCACGTCGGGACAGGTCGTAGCAATCAGCCCCAGCATTTT. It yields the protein CASSHVGTGRSNQPQHF.

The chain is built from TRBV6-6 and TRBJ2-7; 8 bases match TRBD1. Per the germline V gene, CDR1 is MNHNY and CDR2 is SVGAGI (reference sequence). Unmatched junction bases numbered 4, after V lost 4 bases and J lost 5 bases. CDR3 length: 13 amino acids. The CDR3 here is CASSWTGNHEQYF. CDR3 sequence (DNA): TGTGCCAGCAGTTGGACAGGGAACCACGAGCAGTACTTC.

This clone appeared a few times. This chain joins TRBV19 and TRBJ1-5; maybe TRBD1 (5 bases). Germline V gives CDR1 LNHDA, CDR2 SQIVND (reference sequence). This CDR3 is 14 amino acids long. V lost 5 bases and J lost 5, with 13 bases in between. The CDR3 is CASSVWDSDQPQHF. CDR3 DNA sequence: TGTGCCAGTAGTGTCTGGGACTCCGATCAGCCCCAGCATTTT.

The DNA of the CDR3 is TGTGCCAGCAGCGTAGGGACAGGGGGCGAGCAGTACTTC. Protein: CASSVGTGGEQYF. The chain is built from TRBV9 and TRBJ2-7, with 10 bases aligning to TRBD1. The germline V gene has CDR1 SGDLS and CDR2 YYNGEE. The length of the CDR3 is 13 residues. J gave up 6 bases and V 0 bases, and 0 bases lay outside the gene matches.

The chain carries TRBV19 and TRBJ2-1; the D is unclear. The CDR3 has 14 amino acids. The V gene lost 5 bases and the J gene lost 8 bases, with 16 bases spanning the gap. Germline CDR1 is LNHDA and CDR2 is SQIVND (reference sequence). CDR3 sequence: CASSPRRFSDEQFF. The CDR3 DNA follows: TGTGCCAGTAGTCCTCGCAGGTTTTCGGATGAGCAGTTCTTC.

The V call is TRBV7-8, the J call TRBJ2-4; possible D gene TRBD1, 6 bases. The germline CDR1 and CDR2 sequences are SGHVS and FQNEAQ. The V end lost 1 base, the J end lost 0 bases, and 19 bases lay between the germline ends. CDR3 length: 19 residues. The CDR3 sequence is CASSLVGAWTELAKNIQYF. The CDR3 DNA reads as TGTGCCAGCAGCTTAGTAGGGGCGTGGACAGAGCTAGCCAAAAACATTCAGTACTTC. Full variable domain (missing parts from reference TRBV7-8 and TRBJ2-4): GAGVSQSPRYKVAKRGQDVALRCDPISGHVSLFWYQQALGQGPEFLTYFQNEAQLDKSGLPSDRFFAERPEGSVSTLKIQRTQQEDSAVYLCASSLVGAWTELAKNIQYFGAGTRLSVL.

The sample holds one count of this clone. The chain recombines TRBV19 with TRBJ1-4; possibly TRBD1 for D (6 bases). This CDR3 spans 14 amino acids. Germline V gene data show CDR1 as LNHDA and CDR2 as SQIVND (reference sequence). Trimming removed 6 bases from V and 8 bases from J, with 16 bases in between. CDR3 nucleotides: TGTGCCAGTAGAATCAGGGGTGGGGAAGAAAAACTGTTTTTT. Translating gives CASRIRGGEEKLFF.

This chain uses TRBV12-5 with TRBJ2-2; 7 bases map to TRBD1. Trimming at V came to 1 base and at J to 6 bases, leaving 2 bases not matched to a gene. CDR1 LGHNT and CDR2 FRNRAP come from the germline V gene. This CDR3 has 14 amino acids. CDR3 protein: CASGLGQGAGELFF. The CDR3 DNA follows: TGTGCTAGTGGTTTGGGACAGGGCGCCGGGGAGCTGTTTTTT.

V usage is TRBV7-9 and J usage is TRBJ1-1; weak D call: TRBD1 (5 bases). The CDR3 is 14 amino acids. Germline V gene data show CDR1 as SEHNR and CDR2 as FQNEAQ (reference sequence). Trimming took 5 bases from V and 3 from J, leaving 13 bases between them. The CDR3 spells CASSPGTSYTEAFF. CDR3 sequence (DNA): TGTGCCAGCAGCCCTGGGACTTCCTACACTGAAGCTTTCTTT.

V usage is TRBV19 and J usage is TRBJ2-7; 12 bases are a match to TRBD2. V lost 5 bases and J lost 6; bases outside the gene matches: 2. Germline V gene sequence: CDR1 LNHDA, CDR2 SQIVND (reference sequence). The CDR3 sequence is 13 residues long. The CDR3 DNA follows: TGTGCCAGTAGTCTGACTAGCGGGAGCGAGCAGTACTTC. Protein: CASSLTSGSEQYF.

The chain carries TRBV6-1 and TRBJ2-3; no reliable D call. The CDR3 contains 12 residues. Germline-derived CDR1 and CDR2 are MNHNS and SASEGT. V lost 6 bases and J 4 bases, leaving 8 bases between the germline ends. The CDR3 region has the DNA TGTGCCAGCAGCGAGAACGCAGATACGCAGTATTTT. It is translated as CASSENADTQYF.

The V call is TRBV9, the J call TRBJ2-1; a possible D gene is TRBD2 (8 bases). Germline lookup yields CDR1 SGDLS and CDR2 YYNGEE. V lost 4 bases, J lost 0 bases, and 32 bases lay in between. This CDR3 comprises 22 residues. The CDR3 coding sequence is TGTGCCAGCAGCCCCCCCATCCCGGACAGGTACGGGACTAGTAGCTCCTACAATGAGCAGTTCTTC. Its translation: CASSPPIPDRYGTSSSYNEQFF.